Listed below are T cell receptor beta chains from one sample, sequenced in a study of blood T cell repertoires in COVID-19. Only in-frame clones appear in the TCRdb table, and some are missing; sequencing was by immunoSEQ multiplex PCR. The top ten hold 3% to 4% of the sample, which has roughly 250,000 clones, just under 90% seen once. The source material was peripheral blood. The receptors shown here come from a woman in her thirties or forties with acute or convalescent COVID-19. The CDR3 runs from the conserved cysteine through the conserved F or W. The D gene is left open where the match is weak. Size is stated for part of the rows, as once, few or many counts, or as a class when the clone is expanded.

v_call	d_call	clone_size	j_call	cdr3_nt	cdr3_aa
TRBV5-1	NA	NA	TRBJ1-2	TGCGCCAGCAGCTTGGGGGGACACAGCGCCGATGGCTACACCTTC	CASSLGGHSADGYTF
TRBV7-6	NA	NA	TRBJ1-1	TGTGCCAGCAGCTTATCCACAGGGAGTGAAGCTTTCTTT	CASSLSTGSEAFF
TRBV6-4	NA	NA	TRBJ1-1	TGTGCCAGCAGAGCCCAGGGGAACACTGAAGCTTTCTTT	CASRAQGNTEAFF
TRBV2	NA	NA	TRBJ1-1	TGTGCCAGCAGAGCAGGGGTCAGCACTGAAGCTTTCTTT	CASRAGVSTEAFF
TRBV4-2	NA	NA	TRBJ1-2	TGTGCCAGCAGCCAAGACTACGGACAGCACCGGGACTATGGCTACACCTTC	CASSQDYGQHRDYGYTF
TRBV5-1	NA	NA	TRBJ2-1	TGCGCCAGCAGCGGAATAGCCGGGTCCTACAATGAGCAGTTCTTC	CASSGIAGSYNEQFF
TRBV12-5	TRBD1	NA	TRBJ1-1	TGTGCTAGTGGTTTTTCAACAGAACAGGGGGGAAACACTGAAGCTTTCTTT	CASGFSTEQGGNTEAFF
TRBV2	NA	NA	TRBJ1-6	TGTGCCAGCAGGGGGGGGACCTCCGTCGGAGGGTCACCCCTCCACTTT	CASRGGTSVGGSPLHF
TRBV27	NA	NA	TRBJ1-5	TGTGCCAGCAGGCTAGGACAGAGCAATCAGCCCCAGCATTTT	CASRLGQSNQPQHF
TRBV10-2	NA	NA	TRBJ1-5	TGCGCCAGCAGTGAGTCCCCCGTGGCATACGATCAGCCCCAGCATTTT	CASSESPVAYDQPQHF
TRBV5-1	NA	NA	TRBJ2-1	TGCGCCAGCAGCTTGGCCGGCGGGGCGAGCTCCTACAATGAGCAGTTCTTC	CASSLAGGASSYNEQFF
TRBV25-1	NA	NA	TRBJ2-1	TGTGCCAGCAGTGGGATCGGGAGCTCCTACAATGAGCAGTTCTTC	CASSGIGSSYNEQFF
TRBV6-5	NA	NA	TRBJ1-1	TGTGCCAGCTCGTTTGCTGAGGACACTGAAGCTTTCTTT	CASSFAEDTEAFF
TRBV27	NA	NA	TRBJ1-5	TGTGCCAGCAGGACCGCAGGGGAGAAGGATCAGCCCCAGCATTTT	CASRTAGEKDQPQHF
TRBV6-2/TRBV6-3	NA	NA	TRBJ1-5	TGTGCCAGCAGTTACTGGAGAGGTCAGCCCCAGCATTTT	CASSYWRGQPQHF
TRBV27	NA	NA	TRBJ1-6	TGTGCCAGCAGCACGGACACCTATAATTCACCCCTCCACTTT	CASSTDTYNSPLHF
TRBV2	NA	once	TRBJ1-1	TGTGCCAGCAGTGATACGTCCTATAGTCGTCCCTTCTTT	CASSDTSYSRPFF
TRBV2	NA	few	TRBJ2-3	TGTGCCAGCAGACCGGGCGGGGTAGTAGATACGCAGTATTTT	CASRPGGVVDTQYF
TRBV19	NA	NA	TRBJ2-2	TGTGCCAGTAGTAATAGACAGAACACCGGGGAGCTGTTTTTT	CASSNRQNTGELFF
TRBV25-1	TRBD1	NA	TRBJ1-2	TGTGCCAGCAGTGATTGGGGCAGGGGGGTCGATGGCTACACCTTC	CASSDWGRGVDGYTF
TRBV11-2	NA	NA	TRBJ1-2	TGTGCCAGCAGCTTAGAAGGGACTGGTGATGGCTACACCTTC	CASSLEGTGDGYTF
TRBV11-2	TRBD2	once	TRBJ2-1	TGTGCCAGCAGCTTAGCGGGGGGGAGCTCCTACAATGAGCAGTTCTTC	CASSLAGGSSYNEQFF
TRBV11-2	TRBD1	NA	TRBJ1-1	TGTGCCAGCAGCCCGACAGGGGGGGTGGGCACTGAAGCTTTCTTT	CASSPTGGVGTEAFF
TRBV5-1	NA	once	TRBJ1-1	TGCGCCAGCAGCCCTGGTGGGAGGATGAACACTGAAGCTTTCTTT	CASSPGGRMNTEAFF
TRBV5-1	NA	NA	TRBJ1-6	TGCGCCAGCACCTACAGCTCCTATAATTCACCCCTCCACTTT	CASTYSSYNSPLHF
TRBV6-5	NA	NA	TRBJ1-1	TGTGCCAGCAGTATCCTCACCGGACAACTTGAAGCTTTCTTT	CASSILTGQLEAFF
TRBV18	NA	NA	TRBJ1-4	TGTGCCAGCTCACCTGGACTCTCCGAAAAACTGTTTTTT	CASSPGLSEKLFF
TRBV5-1	NA	NA	TRBJ1-2	TGCGCCAGCAGCTCTACAGCCTCCTTCGCTATCTATGGCTACACCTTC	CASSSTASFAIYGYTF
TRBV2	TRBD1	once	TRBJ2-3	TGTGCCAGCAGCGCACAGGGGGAAAGGGATACGCAGTATTTT	CASSAQGERDTQYF
TRBV28	TRBD1	NA	TRBJ1-2	TGTGCCAGCAGCTTAACTATCAGGGGGTTAAACTATGGCTACACCTTC	CASSLTIRGLNYGYTF
TRBV18	NA	NA	TRBJ2-1	TGTGCCAGCTCACCACAGCTAGACAATGAGCAGTTCTTC	CASSPQLDNEQFF
TRBV5-4	TRBD2	NA	TRBJ2-3	TGTGCCAGCAGCTTGGCCCAGCGGGGGGGTTCCACAGATACGCAGTATTTT	CASSLAQRGGSTDTQYF
TRBV3-1/TRBV3-2	NA	few	TRBJ1-1	TGTGCCAGCAGCCCATACAGTCAGGGTAAGAAAAACACTGAAGCTTTCTTT	CASSPYSQGKKNTEAFF
TRBV6-5	NA	NA	TRBJ1-6	TGTGCCAGCAGTTACTACGGGGTGCTTAATTCACCCCTCCACTTT	CASSYYGVLNSPLHF
TRBV18	TRBD1	NA	TRBJ1-2	TGTGCCAGCTCACCACGGGACAGGGGGTATTATGGCTACACCTTC	CASSPRDRGYYGYTF
TRBV10-2	NA	NA	TRBJ1-6	TGCGCCAGCAGGGAGGGGGGGGAGAAGGGGTCACCCCTCCACTTT	CASREGGEKGSPLHF
TRBV12-3/TRBV12-4	NA	few	TRBJ1-2	TGTGCCAGCAGTTTATATCGAGACAGTGGCTACACCTTC	CASSLYRDSGYTF
TRBV21-1	NA	NA	TRBJ2-5	TGTGCCAGCAGCATATGGGGCAGGGGGAGAGAGACCCAGTACTTC	CASSIWGRGRETQYF
TRBV15	TRBD1	few	TRBJ1-2	TGTGCCACCAGCACGACCCGACAGGGAGGCTATGGCTACACCTTC	CATSTTRQGGYGYTF
TRBV18	NA	NA	TRBJ1-2	TGTGCCAGCTCACCACTCGAGGAAATCGCCGGGAGCTATGGCTACACCTTC	CASSPLEEIAGSYGYTF
TRBV9	NA	NA	TRBJ2-5	TGTGCCAGCAGCGCCATACCAGGGCCCGCCCGAAAAGAGACCCAGTACTTC	CASSAIPGPARKETQYF
TRBV14	NA	once	TRBJ1-2	TGTGCCAGCAGCCATTCCCCCCCTCCCTATGGCTACACCTTC	CASSHSPPPYGYTF
TRBV11-2	NA	NA	TRBJ1-3	TGTGCCAGCAGCTTAATTGTAGGAGATGGAAACACCATATATTTT	CASSLIVGDGNTIYF
TRBV2	NA	NA	TRBJ1-4	TGTGCCACCTGTAGGACAGAGATTAATGAAAAACTGTTTTTT	CATCRTEINEKLFF
TRBV30	NA	NA	TRBJ1-3	TGTGCCTGGAGCGGTCCTGGAAACACCATATATTTT	CAWSGPGNTIYF
TRBV11-2	NA	NA	TRBJ2-1	TGTGCCAGCAGCTTATCTGCGGTGGGGGGATACAATGAGCAGTTCTTC	CASSLSAVGGYNEQFF
TRBV5-1	TRBD1	NA	TRBJ1-2	TGCGCCAGCAGGATGACAGGGAATGGCTACACCTTC	CASRMTGNGYTF
TRBV9	TRBD2	NA	TRBJ2-4	TGTGCCAGCAGCGGCGGGACTAGCGGGAGTTACAAAAACATTCAGTACTTC	CASSGGTSGSYKNIQYF
TRBV3-1/TRBV3-2	NA	NA	TRBJ2-5	TGTGCCAGCAGCCTAGGGTCGGGACTGAAGGGGGAGACCCAGTACTTC	CASSLGSGLKGETQYF
TRBV5-1	TRBD1	NA	TRBJ2-1	TGCGCCAGCAGCCCTGGACAGGGGTCGGTGGGTGAGCAGTTCTTC	CASSPGQGSVGEQFF
TRBV29-1	TRBD1	NA	TRBJ2-5	TGCAGCGTCCGACAGGGACAAGAGACCCAGTACTTC	CSVRQGQETQYF
TRBV9	TRBD1	NA	TRBJ1-1	TGTGCCAGCAGCCCCCGGGACAGCCAGAACACTGAAGCTTTCTTT	CASSPRDSQNTEAFF
TRBV12-3/TRBV12-4	NA	once	TRBJ1-3	TGTGCCAGCACTCCCGGAGGGACCATCGGGGATTTT	CASTPGGTIGDF
TRBV7-9	NA	NA	TRBJ2-5	TGTGCCAGCAGCTTCTCACACGGGCAAGAGACCCAGTACTTC	CASSFSHGQETQYF
TRBV30	TRBD1	few	TRBJ1-2	TGTGCCTGGAGAGACAGGGGGCATGGCTACACCTTC	CAWRDRGHGYTF
TRBV7-8	TRBD1	NA	TRBJ2-5	TGTGCCAGCACCCGTAGGGGGCGGTCAGAGACCCAGTACTTC	CASTRRGRSETQYF
TRBV4-2	NA	NA	TRBJ1-2	TGTGCCAGCAGCCAAGATTTACTGATTACCACGAATGGCTACACCTTC	CASSQDLLITTNGYTF
TRBV6-5	NA	NA	TRBJ1-6	TGTGCCAGCAGCGTGGCGGGTCCCCTCCACTTT	CASSVAGPLHF
TRBV10-3	NA	NA	TRBJ2-2	TGTGCCATTGGATCCACGGGAACCGGGGAGCTGTTTTTT	CAIGSTGTGELFF
TRBV5-5	NA	NA	TRBJ1-1	TGTGCCAGCAGCTTGTATCGGGGGTCGAACACTGAAGCTTTCTTT	CASSLYRGSNTEAFF